A selection of T cell receptor beta chains follows, all from one sample in a study of cytomegalovirus exposure and HLA in healthy donors. Libraries were prepared by immunoSEQ multiplex PCR; TCRdb keeps only in-frame clonotypes and omits some of them. Among under 300,000 clones listed, roughly 86% were seen once. Input material: PBMCs. The receptors were sampled from a woman aged 25 to 45 in good health and CMV-seropositive. The CDR3 runs from the conserved cysteine through the conserved F or W. D genes are given only for firm matches. The size entry is marked missing in some rows and otherwise reads once, few, many or a size class.

cdr3_nt cdr3_aa j_call v_call clone_size d_call
TGTGCCAGTAGCCTAGACTCTACCTCTGGAAACACCATATATTTT CASSLDSTSGNTIYF TRBJ1-3 TRBV19 NA NA
TGTGCCAGCAGTTACTCGTATGGGCAGGTGGATGGCTACACCTTC CASSYSYGQVDGYTF TRBJ1-2 TRBV6-5 NA NA
TGTGCCAGCAGGGGACTAGTGGGGCGGAATACGCAGTATTTT CASRGLVGRNTQYF TRBJ2-3 TRBV2 NA TRBD2
TGTGCCAGCACCCCCCCCCTTAACTATGGCTACACCTTC CASTPPLNYGYTF TRBJ1-2 TRBV28 NA NA
TGTGCCAGCAGCTTCAGCGTCCGCACAGATACGCAGTATTTT CASSFSVRTDTQYF TRBJ2-3 TRBV9 NA NA
TGCAGCGTTGATCAGGGATACGCCACCGGGGAGCTGTTTTTT CSVDQGYATGELFF TRBJ2-2 TRBV29-1 NA NA
TGTGCCAGCAGTTCCTTGGGACAGCCCTCCTGGGAGCCCCAGCATTTT CASSSLGQPSWEPQHF TRBJ1-5 TRBV28 once TRBD1
TGCAGCGTTGCAGGTCTGCAAGAGACCCAGTACTTC CSVAGLQETQYF TRBJ2-5 TRBV29-1 NA NA
TGTGCCAGCAGCTTACAGCGGGAGGGCACAGATACGCAGTATTTT CASSLQREGTDTQYF TRBJ2-3 TRBV7-9 NA TRBD2
TGTGCCAGCAGTTACTCACCGACCGGACTCTCCTACGAGCAGTACTTC CASSYSPTGLSYEQYF TRBJ2-7 TRBV2 NA NA
TGTGCCAGCAGTGAGAACGTTGGGGGACTGCGAGGCACCGGGGAGCTGTTTTTT CASSENVGGLRGTGELFF TRBJ2-2 TRBV6-1 once NA
TGTGCCACCCATGCGCAGGCAAATGAAAAACTGTTTTTT CATHAQANEKLFF TRBJ1-4 TRBV10-3 NA NA
TGTGCCAGCAGTTTATGGCCGGGACAAAGCTCCTACGAGCAGTACTTC CASSLWPGQSSYEQYF TRBJ2-7 TRBV27 NA NA
TGTGCCAGCAGCTTAATTACGGTTTCAGGGGGCAGAACCGGGGAGCTGTTTTTT CASSLITVSGGRTGELFF TRBJ2-2 TRBV7-9 NA TRBD1
TGCAGAGGAGGGTCCACTGAAGCTTTCTTT CRGGSTEAFF TRBJ1-1 TRBV20-1 few NA